Listed below are T cell receptor beta chains from one sample, sequenced in a study of shared clonotypes between healthy human individuals. Sequencing used immunoSEQ multiplex PCR; TCRdb keeps in-frame clones, though not all of them. The sample yields nearly 2 million clones, about 95% seen once. Source material: naive CD8+ T cells sorted from blood. These receptors were taken from a man between 18 and 35 years old in good health. CDR3s include the opening cysteine and the closing phenylalanine or tryptophan. Each record gives: D gene, clone size, V gene, J gene, CDR3 DNA, CDR3 protein. D genes are given only for firm matches. Not all rows give a size; the values are once, few, many and, for expanded clones, a class.

d_gene: TRBD2
abundance: .
v_gene: TRBV18
j_gene: TRBJ2-1
CDR3nt: TGTGCCAGCTCACATAGCGGGAGCTCCTACAATGAGCAGTTCTTC
CDR3aa: CASSHSGSSYNEQFF

d_gene: .
abundance: .
v_gene: TRBV4-1
j_gene: TRBJ2-7
CDR3nt: TGCGCCAGCAGCCCCCGTATCCAGTCCTACGAGCAGTACTTC
CDR3aa: CASSPRIQSYEQYF

d_gene: .
abundance: .
v_gene: TRBV23-1
j_gene: TRBJ1-5
CDR3nt: TGCGCCAGCACGTCTAAGGGGGAATACAATCAGCCCCAGCATTTT
CDR3aa: CASTSKGEYNQPQHF

d_gene: .
abundance: .
v_gene: TRBV9
j_gene: TRBJ2-7
CDR3nt: TGTGCCAGCAGCGTTATGGATCTACCTTCCTACGAGCAGTACTTC
CDR3aa: CASSVMDLPSYEQYF

d_gene: TRBD2
abundance: .
v_gene: TRBV6-1
j_gene: TRBJ2-1
CDR3nt: TGTGCCAGCAGTGATCGGCCTAGCGGGATATATGAGCAGTTCTTC
CDR3aa: CASSDRPSGIYEQFF

d_gene: TRBD1
abundance: once
v_gene: TRBV30
j_gene: TRBJ1-3
CDR3nt: TGTGCCTGGAAACCGGGACAGCTAGGAAACACCATATATTTT
CDR3aa: CAWKPGQLGNTIYF

d_gene: .
abundance: .
v_gene: TRBV4-1
j_gene: TRBJ2-3
CDR3nt: TGCGCCAGCAGCCAAGGGGAAAACACAGATACGCAGTATTTT
CDR3aa: CASSQGENTDTQYF

d_gene: .
abundance: .
v_gene: TRBV7-6
j_gene: TRBJ1-2
CDR3nt: TGTGCCAGCAGCTTACCAGACCCCCGAGGAGGCTACACCTTC
CDR3aa: CASSLPDPRGGYTF

d_gene: .
abundance: .
v_gene: TRBV27
j_gene: TRBJ2-7
CDR3nt: TGTGCCAGCAGCTCCGGGGGCTACGAGCAGTACTTC
CDR3aa: CASSSGGYEQYF

d_gene: .
abundance: .
v_gene: TRBV5-6
j_gene: TRBJ1-6
CDR3nt: TGTGCCAGCAGCTTGGGGACAGCTAATTCACCCCTCCACTTT
CDR3aa: CASSLGTANSPLHF

d_gene: .
abundance: .
v_gene: TRBV5-4
j_gene: TRBJ2-2
CDR3nt: TGTGCCAGCAGCTTGAAGGGGGCCGGGACTCGGGTGTTCGGGGAGCTGTTTTTT
CDR3aa: CASSLKGAGTRVFGELFF

d_gene: TRBD1
abundance: .
v_gene: TRBV6-4
j_gene: TRBJ2-4
CDR3nt: TGTGCCAGCCCTCGGGACAGGTCCAAAAACATTCAGTACTTC
CDR3aa: CASPRDRSKNIQYF

d_gene: .
abundance: .
v_gene: TRBV9
j_gene: TRBJ2-6
CDR3nt: TGTGCCAGCAGCGGTACAGGCGAAAGGGAGGCCAACGTCCTGACTTTC
CDR3aa: CASSGTGEREANVLTF

d_gene: .
abundance: once
v_gene: TRBV6-6
j_gene: TRBJ1-2
CDR3nt: TGTGCCAGCAGTTACTACGGGGGCGCGGGCGGCTACACCTTC
CDR3aa: CASSYYGGAGGYTF

d_gene: TRBD2
abundance: .
v_gene: TRBV4-1
j_gene: TRBJ2-2
CDR3nt: TGCGCCAGCAGCCAAGCCCCGGGGGGGGGCAAGGACGGGGAGCTGTTTTTT
CDR3aa: CASSQAPGGGKDGELFF

d_gene: .
abundance: .
v_gene: TRBV12-5
j_gene: TRBJ1-1
CDR3nt: TGTGCTAGTGGTTTAGGAACCGTGAACACTGAAGCTTTCTTT
CDR3aa: CASGLGTVNTEAFF

d_gene: .
abundance: .
v_gene: TRBV5-6
j_gene: TRBJ2-1
CDR3nt: TGTGCCAGCAGCTTACAGGAGTACAATGAGCAGTTCTTC
CDR3aa: CASSLQEYNEQFF

d_gene: TRBD1
abundance: .
v_gene: TRBV7-8
j_gene: TRBJ1-2
CDR3nt: TGTGCCAGCAGCTTAGCGCGGCAGGGGGCGGTGGGCTACACCTTC
CDR3aa: CASSLARQGAVGYTF

d_gene: TRBD2
abundance: .
v_gene: TRBV6-6
j_gene: TRBJ2-1
CDR3nt: TGTGCCAGCCTGGGGGGGGAGACCTACAATGAGCAGTTCTTC
CDR3aa: CASLGGETYNEQFF

d_gene: TRBD1
abundance: .
v_gene: TRBV27
j_gene: TRBJ1-3
CDR3nt: TGTGCCAGCTGGACAGGGGGTGGAAACACCATATATTTT
CDR3aa: CASWTGGGNTIYF

d_gene: .
abundance: .
v_gene: TRBV7-9
j_gene: TRBJ2-7
CDR3nt: TGTGCCAGCAGCTTACCCTCCTACGAGCAGTACTTC
CDR3aa: CASSLPSYEQYF

d_gene: .
abundance: .
v_gene: TRBV5-1
j_gene: TRBJ2-1
CDR3nt: TGCGCCAGCAGCTTGGTGGACAGCCTCTACAATGAGCAGTTCTTC
CDR3aa: CASSLVDSLYNEQFF

d_gene: TRBD2
abundance: .
v_gene: TRBV10-3
j_gene: TRBJ2-5
CDR3nt: TGTGCCATCAGTGAGGCAGCGGGGGGCCAAGAGACCCAGTACTTC
CDR3aa: CAISEAAGGQETQYF

d_gene: TRBD2
abundance: once
v_gene: TRBV6-5
j_gene: TRBJ2-2
CDR3nt: TGTGCCAGCAGCCCCTGGGGGGGAGGCGGGGAGCTGTTTTTT
CDR3aa: CASSPWGGGGELFF

d_gene: .
abundance: .
v_gene: TRBV6-5
j_gene: TRBJ1-5
CDR3nt: TGTGCCAGCAGTTATGGGTCAGGAGGAACCCAGCATTTT
CDR3aa: CASSYGSGGTQHF

d_gene: .
abundance: .
v_gene: TRBV4-3
j_gene: TRBJ1-1
CDR3nt: TGCGCCAGCAGCCAAACTAGGGGTACTGAAGCTTTCTTT
CDR3aa: CASSQTRGTEAFF

d_gene: TRBD2
abundance: .
v_gene: TRBV15
j_gene: TRBJ2-3
CDR3nt: TGTGCCACCAGCAGAGCCCTAGCGGGCTCTAGCACAGATACGCAGTATTTT
CDR3aa: CATSRALAGSSTDTQYF

d_gene: TRBD1
abundance: .
v_gene: TRBV5-8
j_gene: TRBJ2-1
CDR3nt: TGTGCCAGCAGCTTCCTCCGGACAGGTCTCCCGAGTGAGCAGTTCTTC
CDR3aa: CASSFLRTGLPSEQFF

d_gene: .
abundance: .
v_gene: TRBV19
j_gene: TRBJ1-5
CDR3nt: TGTGCCAGTAGGTATAGCAATCAGCCCCAGCATTTT
CDR3aa: CASRYSNQPQHF

d_gene: TRBD1
abundance: .
v_gene: TRBV27
j_gene: TRBJ1-5
CDR3nt: TGTGCCAGCAGTCCGTCCACAGGGGAGAGCAATCAGCCCCAGCATTTT
CDR3aa: CASSPSTGESNQPQHF

d_gene: .
abundance: .
v_gene: TRBV7-9
j_gene: TRBJ2-7
CDR3nt: TGTGCCAGCAGCTTCTTCCCGAACAGGGGGGGCCGAGGCGAGCAGTACTTC
CDR3aa: CASSFFPNRGGRGEQYF

d_gene: TRBD1
abundance: .
v_gene: TRBV27
j_gene: TRBJ2-7
CDR3nt: TGTGCCAGCAGTATACGGACAGGGGGTTACTACGAGCAGTACTTC
CDR3aa: CASSIRTGGYYEQYF

d_gene: TRBD2
abundance: .
v_gene: TRBV27
j_gene: TRBJ2-2
CDR3nt: TGTGCCAGCAGTTGGACTAGCGGGGGCCCGAACACCGGGGAGCTGTTTTTT
CDR3aa: CASSWTSGGPNTGELFF

d_gene: TRBD2
abundance: .
v_gene: TRBV6-5
j_gene: TRBJ2-1
CDR3nt: TGTGCCAGCAGCGGGGGGGAGGGCCTGCTCAAGCAGTTCTTC
CDR3aa: CASSGGEGLLKQFF

d_gene: TRBD1
abundance: .
v_gene: TRBV27
j_gene: TRBJ2-7
CDR3nt: TGTGCCAGCAGTTGGACAGGGCCACTAAATACCGAGCAGTACTTC
CDR3aa: CASSWTGPLNTEQYF

d_gene: .
abundance: .
v_gene: TRBV13
j_gene: TRBJ2-1
CDR3nt: TGTGCCAGCAGCTTAGAAGCGTGGAATGAGCAGTTCTTC
CDR3aa: CASSLEAWNEQFF

d_gene: .
abundance: .
v_gene: TRBV7-6
j_gene: TRBJ2-3
CDR3nt: TGTGCCAGCAGCTTAGCGGCGGGTCCTCTCACAGATACGCAGTATTTT
CDR3aa: CASSLAAGPLTDTQYF

d_gene: .
abundance: once
v_gene: TRBV28
j_gene: TRBJ1-1
CDR3nt: TGTGCCAGCAGTAAAACCCGGACGGACCCAGTGAACACTGAAGCTTTCTTT
CDR3aa: CASSKTRTDPVNTEAFF

d_gene: .
abundance: .
v_gene: TRBV6-1
j_gene: TRBJ2-1
CDR3nt: TGTGCCAGCAGTGAAGTTTTGAGGTTTCTGGGGAATGAGCAGTTCTTC
CDR3aa: CASSEVLRFLGNEQFF

d_gene: TRBD1
abundance: .
v_gene: TRBV28
j_gene: TRBJ1-1
CDR3nt: TGTGCCAGCAGTTTAAGGGGGACAGGATGGGGTTACGCTGAAGCTTTCTTT
CDR3aa: CASSLRGTGWGYAEAFF

d_gene: TRBD1
abundance: .
v_gene: TRBV6-5
j_gene: TRBJ2-1
CDR3nt: TGTGCCAGCAGTTACTCCCGGGACAGTTACAATGAGCAGTTCTTC
CDR3aa: CASSYSRDSYNEQFF

d_gene: .
abundance: .
v_gene: TRBV15
j_gene: TRBJ1-4
CDR3nt: TGTGCCACCAGCACCACGGAGGGGATACTGTTTTTT
CDR3aa: CATSTTEGILFF

d_gene: .
abundance: .
v_gene: TRBV7-9
j_gene: TRBJ2-7
CDR3nt: TGTGCCAGCAGCTTAGCGGACAGCTACGAGCAGTACTTC
CDR3aa: CASSLADSYEQYF

d_gene: TRBD1
abundance: .
v_gene: TRBV10-3
j_gene: TRBJ2-7
CDR3nt: TGTGCCATCAGTGACTGGGACAGGGGGCTCGAGCAGTACTTC
CDR3aa: CAISDWDRGLEQYF

d_gene: TRBD1
abundance: .
v_gene: TRBV7-9
j_gene: TRBJ2-1
CDR3nt: TGTGCCAGCAGCTACCAGGGGGCGCCCAATGAGCAGTTCTTC
CDR3aa: CASSYQGAPNEQFF

d_gene: .
abundance: .
v_gene: TRBV5-6
j_gene: TRBJ2-7
CDR3nt: TGTGCCAGCAGCTTTCTTAGGGGGGCCTACGAGCAGTACTTC
CDR3aa: CASSFLRGAYEQYF

d_gene: .
abundance: .
v_gene: TRBV7-9
j_gene: TRBJ1-2
CDR3nt: TGTGCCAGCAGCTTAGCATTGGCAGCTCATGGCTACACCTTC
CDR3aa: CASSLALAAHGYTF

d_gene: .
abundance: .
v_gene: TRBV15
j_gene: TRBJ1-1
CDR3nt: TGTGCCACCAGCAGAGGAGTGAACACTGAAGCTTTCTTT
CDR3aa: CATSRGVNTEAFF

d_gene: TRBD1
abundance: .
v_gene: TRBV13
j_gene: TRBJ1-1
CDR3nt: TGTGCCAGCAGCTTTCCAGGGGGGAACACTGAAGCTTTCTTT
CDR3aa: CASSFPGGNTEAFF

d_gene: .
abundance: .
v_gene: TRBV7-6
j_gene: TRBJ1-4
CDR3nt: TGTGCCAGCAGCCCGATGACAGAGTTTAATGAAAAACTGTTTTTT
CDR3aa: CASSPMTEFNEKLFF

d_gene: .
abundance: .
v_gene: TRBV11-1
j_gene: TRBJ2-1
CDR3nt: TGTGCCAGCAGCTCCTTCTCCGTCTACAATGAGCAGTTCTTC
CDR3aa: CASSSFSVYNEQFF

d_gene: TRBD1
abundance: .
v_gene: TRBV19
j_gene: TRBJ2-7
CDR3nt: TGTGCCAGTAGTTCTCTCGAGGGACAGGCCTACGAGCAGTACTTC
CDR3aa: CASSSLEGQAYEQYF

d_gene: .
abundance: once
v_gene: TRBV29-1
j_gene: TRBJ2-7
CDR3nt: TGCAGCGTTGAATTATGGACCGGAGTTTCCTACGAGCAGTACTTC
CDR3aa: CSVELWTGVSYEQYF

d_gene: TRBD2
abundance: few
v_gene: TRBV5-1
j_gene: TRBJ2-5
CDR3nt: TGCGCCAGCAGCCCCCTAGCGGGAGTTATGGGGACTCACCAAGAGACCCAGTACTTC
CDR3aa: CASSPLAGVMGTHQETQYF

d_gene: TRBD1
abundance: .
v_gene: TRBV15
j_gene: TRBJ2-1
CDR3nt: TGTGCCACCAGCAGAGGCGGGACAGGTCTGTACAATGAGCAGTTCTTC
CDR3aa: CATSRGGTGLYNEQFF